This T cell receptor (beta chain) was recorded in a study of early T cells in non-severe SARS-CoV-2 infection. Overall study findings and caveats: Clonotype matching in VDJdb favored anti-spike CD8 responses and did not capture private and CD4 specificities.

A single count supports this clonotype. The target antigen is unknown. Individual cDNA molecules were tagged with unique molecular identifiers, the study reported. Each CDR3 protein is one row after TCRdb ran MiXCR on the 5' RACE reads. Here the sample spans around 80,000 distinct CDR3 sequences, 13% being singletons. V lost 4 bases and J 2 bases, leaving 9 bases between the germline ends. Germline V gene data show CDR1 as SQVTM and CDR2 as ANQGSEA. This CDR3 is 13 amino acids long. The TCR comes from an adult who was a healthcare worker with PCR-confirmed SARS-CoV-2 infection or an uninfected control (not recorded which). The rearrangement joins TRBV29-1 to TRBJ2-1; a possible D gene is TRBD2 (5 bases). The sample consisted of whole blood. The CDR3 protein is CSVGEGPYNEQFF. The DNA of the CDR3 is TGCAGCGTTGGCGAGGGTCCCTACAATGAGCAGTTCTTC.